The 32 T cell receptor beta chains reported below all come from one sample, sequenced in a study of somatic mutations in cytotoxic T cells in rheumatoid arthritis. Data came from immunoSEQ multiplex PCR; TCRdb stores just in-frame clones and leaves some out. The table has roughly 20,000 clones, around 86% seen once. Sequencing was carried out using CD8+ T cells sorted from blood. Receptor source: an adult with rheumatoid arthritis.

The V call is TRBV5-5, the J call TRBJ1-1; D possibly corresponds to TRBD1 (5 bases). The ends were cut back, 1 base at V and 1 base at J, with 8 bases in the middle. Germline lookup yields CDR1 SGHKS and CDR2 YYEKEE (reference sequence). The CDR3 loop spans 14 amino acids. The CDR3 DNA reads TGTGCCAGCAGCTTGACAGGCAGGAACACTGAAGCTTTCTTT. Encoded protein: CASSLTGRNTEAFF.

The gene calls are TRBV7-9 and TRBJ1-2; 7 bases match TRBD1. Trimming at V came to 5 bases and at J to 3 bases, leaving 15 bases not matched to a gene. Germline assignment: CDR1 SEHNR and CDR2 FQNEAQ (reference sequence). The CDR3 loop spans 17 amino acids. CDR3: CASSASGGTDFYYGYTF. In nucleotides, the CDR3 is TGTGCCAGCAGCGCCAGCGGGGGGACAGACTTTTACTATGGCTACACCTTC.

The rearrangement joins TRBV2 to TRBJ2-5; the match to TRBD1 covers 7 bases. CDR3 length equals 15 residues. Per the germline V gene, CDR1 is SNHLY and CDR2 is FYNNEI. After removal of 5 bases from V and 7 bases from J, the junction contained 13 bases not matched to a gene. The CDR3 is CASSPGQVRTWTQYF. CDR3 sequence (DNA): TGTGCCAGCAGTCCTGGACAGGTCCGGACTTGGACCCAGTACTTC.

This chain joins TRBV5-1 and TRBJ2-2; D could derive from TRBD1 or TRBD2 (6 bases each). V was clipped by 3 bases and J by 0 bases, with 15 bases between them. From germline, CDR1 is SGHRS and CDR2 YFSETQ. CDR3 length equals 17 residues. This CDR3 is CASSSQGTHTNTGELFF. The CDR3 DNA sequence: TGCGCCAGCAGCTCTCAGGGGACTCACACGAACACCGGGGAGCTGTTTTTT. The variable domain in full, with the rest retrieved from reference TRBV5-1 and TRBJ2-2, is KAGVTQTPRYLIKTRGQQVTLSCSPISGHRSVSWYQQTPGQGLQFLFEYFSETQRNKGNFPGRFSGRQFSNSRSEMNVSTLELGDSALYLCASSSQGTHTNTGELFFGEGSRLTVL.

J is TRBJ1-1 and V is TRBV5-5; no firm D call. The CDR3 has 14 amino acids. Germline CDR1 is SGHKS and CDR2 is YYEKEE (reference sequence). Trimming stripped 0 bases from V and 6 bases from J, with 12 bases between. The CDR3 DNA reads as TGTGCCAGCAGCTTGGCCAATAGTATATCTGAAGCTTTCTTT. This gives the protein CASSLANSISEAFF.

V and J are TRBV5-8 and TRBJ1-6; maybe TRBD1 (5 bases). This CDR3 spans 15 amino acids. Trimming left V 4 bases short and J 7 bases short, with 15 bases between. In germline, CDR1 is SGHTS, CDR2 YDEGEE. The CDR3 coding sequence is TGTGCCAGCAGCGGGCGGGAGGGGCGGAATTCACCCCTCCACTTT. It translates to CASSGREGRNSPLHF. The full variable domain, in which reference TRBV5-8 and TRBJ1-6 provide the parts outside the CDR3, is EAGVTQSPTHLIKTRGQQATLRCSPISGHTSVYWYQQALGLGLQFLLWYDEGEERNRGNFPPRFSGRQFPNYSSELNVNALELEDSALYLCASSGREGRNSPLHFGNGTRLTVT.

This clone was observed a few times. The chain has TRBV15 and TRBJ2-2; D possibly matches TRBD1 or TRBD2 (5 bases each). The length of the CDR3 is 15 residues. The V end lost 3 bases, the J end lost 3 bases, and 11 bases lay between the germline ends. The V gene's germline CDR1 is LNHNV and CDR2 YYDKDF (reference sequence). The CDR3 is CATSSREQDTGELFF. The CDR3 nucleotides are TGTGCCACCAGCAGCCGGGAACAGGACACCGGGGAGCTGTTTTTT.

The CDR3 protein is CASSLWRFTDTQYF. For the CDR3, the DNA is TGCGCCAGCAGCTTGTGGCGGTTCACAGATACGCAGTATTTT. This chain joins TRBV5-1 and TRBJ2-3, with D unresolved. Germline V gene lookup returns CDR1 SGHRS and CDR2 YFSETQ. The CDR3 contains 14 residues. V gave up 1 base and J gave up 2 bases, with 8 bases separating them.

The chain is built from TRBV19 and TRBJ1-2; 8 bases map to TRBD1. The CDR3 consists of 15 residues. The V segment lost 3 bases and the J segment 4 bases; nucleotides outside the gene matches: 7. Germline V CDR1 and CDR2: LNHDA, SQIVND (reference sequence). CDR3 DNA sequence: TGTGCCAGTAGTATGAAGTTGGACAGGGTCTATGGCTACACCTTC. Its protein is CASSMKLDRVYGYTF.

The sample holds one count of this clone. The chain is built from TRBV5-1 and TRBJ2-1; 8 bases are a match to TRBD2. The CDR3 totals 16 residues. The junction had 10 bases not matched to a gene; V was cut back by 2 bases and J by 6 bases. Per the germline V gene, CDR1 is SGHRS and CDR2 is YFSETQ. The CDR3 reads CASSFRAGAKGNEQFF. CDR3 bases: TGCGCCAGCAGCTTTCGAGCGGGAGCGAAGGGCAATGAGCAGTTCTTC.

The chain links TRBV7-9 to TRBJ2-4; unclear D gene. The CDR3 runs to 11 residues. Deletions cut 1 base from V and 7 bases from J, with 2 bases between. The germline CDR1 and CDR2 sequences are SEHNR and FQNEAQ (reference sequence). CDR3 in amino acids: CASSLGNIQYF. CDR3 sequence (DNA): TGTGCCAGCAGCTTAGGGAACATTCAGTACTTC.

The chain combines TRBV5-5 with TRBJ2-7; D remains ambiguous. Between the trimmed V and J ends, which lost 3 bases and 4 bases, there was a span of 11 bases. This CDR3 has 13 amino acids. The germline V gene encodes CDR1 SGHKS and CDR2 YYEKEE (reference sequence). CDR3 amino acids: CASSYHDTYEQYV. In nucleotides, the CDR3 is TGTGCCAGCAGCTACCACGACACTTACGAGCAGTACGTC.

This chain connects TRBV5-1 to TRBJ1-2; TRBD1 is a possible D gene (5 bases). This CDR3 spans 14 amino acids. The germline V and J ends were trimmed by 4 bases and 1 base, with 11 bases remaining between them. Germline CDR1 reads SGHRS; CDR2 reads YFSETQ. CDR3 protein: CASSPGDGNYGYTF. CDR3 coding DNA: TGCGCCAGCAGCCCTGGGGACGGTAACTATGGCTACACCTTC.

This chain links TRBV29-1 with TRBJ2-3, with TRBD2 matching over 11 bases. J lost 6 bases, V lost 1 base, and 6 bases had no gene match. The CDR3 spans 15 residues. CDR1 and CDR2 (germline): SQVTM, ANQGSEA. CDR3 amino acids: CSVEALAGVRDTQYF. The CDR3 DNA reads as TGCAGCGTTGAAGCACTAGCGGGAGTCCGGGATACGCAGTATTTT.

This rearrangement joins TRBV27 to TRBJ2-2; D uncertain. The CDR3 loop spans 16 amino acids. Germline V gene data show CDR1 as MNHEY and CDR2 as SMNVEV (reference sequence). V lost 2 bases and J lost 3, with 13 bases in between. CDR3 region: CASSLETGEYTGELFF. Here the CDR3 DNA reads TGTGCCAGCAGTTTAGAAACCGGCGAGTACACCGGGGAGCTGTTTTTT.

The chain recombines TRBV5-1 with TRBJ2-5; 10 bases line up with TRBD2. This CDR3 contains 17 residues. Unmatched junction bases numbered 8, after V lost 2 bases and J lost 1 base. In germline, CDR1 is SGHRS, CDR2 YFSETQ. The CDR3 loop reads CASSFSLAGGSQETQYF. The CDR3 bases are TGCGCCAGCAGCTTTAGCTTAGCGGGGGGTTCCCAAGAGACCCAGTACTTC.

The genes are TRBV9 and TRBJ2-6; the D is unclear. The CDR3 is made up of 14 amino acids. V shed 3 bases and J shed 0 bases, with 4 bases lying between them. The germline gives CDR1 SGDLS, CDR2 YYNGEE. The CDR3, as DNA: TGTGCCAGCAGCGGTGACTCTGGGGCCAACGTCCTGACTTTC. This encodes CASSGDSGANVLTF.

The chain links TRBV14 to TRBJ1-2; the D is unclear. This CDR3 has 13 residues. V was shortened by 4 bases and J by 2 bases, with 8 bases between the two germline ends. Germline CDR1 and CDR2: SGHDN and FVKESK. CDR3 sequence reads: CASSLGVNYGYTF. CDR3 coding DNA: TGTGCCAGCAGCCTCGGGGTGAACTATGGCTACACCTTC. The whole variable domain, remainder taken from reference TRBV14 and TRBJ1-2, is EAGVTQFPSHSVIEKGQTVTLRCDPISGHDNLYWYRRVMGKEIKFLLHFVKESKQDESGMPNNRFLAERTGGTYSTLKVQPAELEDSGVYFCASSLGVNYGYTFGSGTRLTVV.

The V and J genes are TRBV9 and TRBJ2-1; 13 nucleotides line up with TRBD2. Germline V gene lookup returns CDR1 SGDLS and CDR2 YYNGEE. The length of the CDR3 is 16 residues. Trimming cost V 4 bases and J 5 bases; bases outside gene matches: 6. CDR3 coding DNA: TGTGCCAGCAGCACCCGACTAGCGGGAGGAGACAATGAGCAGTTCTTC. Translation gives CASSTRLAGGDNEQFF.

This sequence joins TRBV6-6 and TRBJ2-5, with 8 bases lining up with TRBD2. The CDR3 consists of 14 residues. Germline CDR1 MNHNY, CDR2 SVGAGI (reference sequence). Unmatched junction bases numbered 7, after V lost 5 bases and J lost 5 bases. The CDR3 region has the DNA TGTGCCAGCAGTCCTCGGGCGGGGGGTGAGACCCAGTACTTC. Protein: CASSPRAGGETQYF.

The chain recombines TRBV4-3 with TRBJ2-7; a weak D match, TRBD1 (6 bases). This CDR3 has 15 amino acids. Trimming removed 3 bases at V and 0 bases at J, with 12 bases between. Germline V gene data show CDR1 as LGHNA and CDR2 as YSLEER. The CDR3 here is CASSHLTGTSYEQYF. DNA for the CDR3: TGCGCCAGCAGCCACTTAACAGGGACCTCCTACGAGCAGTACTTC.

The rearrangement joins TRBV28 to TRBJ2-3; D may be TRBD2 (6 bases). The CDR3 covers 15 residues. V was trimmed by 6 bases and J by 5 bases, leaving 18 bases between them. Germline V gene lookup returns CDR1 MDHEN and CDR2 SYDVKM. DNA for the CDR3: TGTGCCAGCAGCCCCCCAACGGGAGCTGTAGATACGCAGTATTTT. This encodes CASSPPTGAVDTQYF.

This sequence joins TRBV9 and TRBJ1-1; perhaps TRBD1 as D (6 bases). This CDR3 has 13 amino acids. The germline V gene encodes CDR1 SGDLS and CDR2 YYNGEE. Trimming left V 5 bases short and J 3 bases short, with 11 bases between. The CDR3 protein is CASRGGRDTEAFF. The CDR3 bases are TGTGCCAGCAGGGGGGGGCGCGACACTGAAGCTTTCTTT.

V and J are TRBV9 and TRBJ2-5; the match to TRBD2 covers 9 bases. CDR3 length equals 15 residues. Germline V gene lookup returns CDR1 SGDLS and CDR2 YYNGEE. After removal of 6 bases from V and 5 bases from J, the junction contained 11 bases not matched to a gene. The CDR3 is CASTAGGTLGETQYF. The CDR3 DNA reads as TGTGCCAGCACCGCGGGGGGGACTCTCGGGGAGACCCAGTACTTC.

The chain recombines TRBV29-1 with TRBJ2-7; the D gene is possibly TRBD2 (6 bases). The ends were cut back, 6 bases at V and 2 bases at J, with 11 bases in the middle. The CDR3 has 12 residues. CDR1 and CDR2 from the germline V gene are SQVTM and ANQGSEA. This CDR3 is CSVASGAYEQYF. The CDR3 nucleotides are TGCAGCGTGGCCTCGGGGGCCTACGAGCAGTACTTC.

V is TRBV9 and J is TRBJ2-6; D is unresolved. With 0 bases removed from V and 0 bases from J, the gap between germline ends came to 4 bases. The CDR3 spans 15 residues. Germline V gives CDR1 SGDLS, CDR2 YYNGEE. CDR3 DNA: TGTGCCAGCAGCGTAGCGGGCTCTGGGGCCAACGTCCTGACTTTC. This codes for CASSVAGSGANVLTF.

The rearrangement joins TRBV5-1 to TRBJ1-6; D is possibly TRBD1 (5 bases). Germline V lookup: CDR1 SGHRS, CDR2 YFSETQ. CDR3 size: 14 residues. The V end was cut by 2 bases, the J end by 9 bases, with 12 bases between. The CDR3 nucleotides are TGCGCCAGCAGCTTAGGAGGGGAATTTTCACCCCTCCACTTT. It is translated as CASSLGGEFSPLHF.

This sequence joins TRBV5-4 and TRBJ2-1; 14 nucleotides line up with TRBD2. The germline CDR1 and CDR2 sequences are SGHNT and YYREEE (reference sequence). J lost 7 bases, V lost 2 bases, and 2 bases had no gene match. The CDR3 contains 15 residues. CDR3 nucleotides: TGTGCCAGCAGCTTAGGACTAGCGGGGGGAAATGAGCAGTTCTTC. Translation: CASSLGLAGGNEQFF. The full variable domain, with the rest looked up from reference TRBV5-4 and TRBJ2-1, is ETGVTQSPTHLIKTRGQQVTLRCSSQSGHNTVSWYQQALGQGPQFIFQYYREEENGRGNFPPRFSGLQFPNYSSELNVNALELDDSALYLCASSLGLAGGNEQFFGPGTRLTVL.

This chain connects TRBV1 to TRBJ2-4; TRBD2 was called by the table and not checked on the DNA. TRBV1 is a pseudogene segment. The CDR3 contains 17 residues. CDR3 protein: CTSSPGGPLAGKNIQYF. CDR3 sequence (DNA): TGCACCAGCAGCCCAGGAGGTCCACTAGCGGGCAAAAACATTCAGTACTTC.

V usage is TRBV4-2 and J usage is TRBJ1-1; TRBD1 agrees at 8 bases. Germline V gene sequence: CDR1 LGHNA, CDR2 YNFKEQ. The J segment lost 1 base and the V segment lost 7 bases, leaving 11 bases of the junction unmatched. The CDR3 contains 16 residues. The CDR3 protein is CASTPKGQGPNTEAFF. The CDR3 DNA is TGTGCCAGCACTCCTAAAGGACAGGGCCCGAACACTGAAGCTTTCTTT.

The chain is built from TRBV15 and TRBJ2-1; TRBD1 matches at 9 bases. J was trimmed by 4 bases and V by 2 bases; bases with no gene match: 6. Looked up from germline, CDR1 is LNHNV and CDR2 is YYDKDF (reference sequence). The CDR3 loop spans 16 amino acids. The CDR3 loop is CATSRSGQGLYNEQFF. DNA for the CDR3: TGTGCCACCAGCAGATCCGGACAGGGGCTATACAATGAGCAGTTCTTC. Full variable domain (rest looked up from reference TRBV15 and TRBJ2-1): DAMVIQNPRYQVTQFGKPVTLSCSQTLNHNVMYWYQQKSSQAPKLLFHYYDKDFNNEADTPDNFQSRRPNTSFCFLDIRSPGLGDTAMYLCATSRSGQGLYNEQFFGPGTRLTVL.

The chain employs TRBV4-1 and TRBJ2-3; 14 bases align to TRBD2. Unmatched junction bases numbered 12, after V lost 2 bases and J lost 2 bases. This CDR3 comprises 20 residues. Germline lookup yields CDR1 MGHRA and CDR2 YSYEKL. DNA of the CDR3: TGCGCCAGCAGCCAAAGCGAGACGGGGACTAGCGGGGGATCCACAGATACGCAGTATTTT. Residues: CASSQSETGTSGGSTDTQYF.